This TCR beta chain appears in the sequencing data of a study of CD8+CD57+ T cells in acquired aplastic anemia. Before being chosen for sequencing, patients had shown CD8+CD57+ cell expansion by flow cytometry. This clonotype was counted between two and nine times. The antigen remains undetermined. TCR beta VDJ and CDR3 were profiled, and genomic DNA was the template. TCRdb re-called the reads through MiXCR, storing one row per CDR3 protein. The sample has approximately 250,000 distinct CDR3 sequences, 82% seen once. Whole-study results and caveats: Patients did not significantly differ from controls in CD8+ Simpson's diversity.

This clonotype was obtained from a human donor with aplastic anemia. The material sequenced was sorted CD4+, CD8+, or CD8+CD57+ T cells (not recorded which) from PBMCs.

CDR3 coding DNA: TGTGCCAGCCAGGGACTAGAGAGAGATTCACAAGAGCAGTTCTTC. Amino acid sequence: CASQGLERDSQEQFF. This rearrangement joins TRBV6-4 to TRBJ2-1; 8 bases are a match to TRBD2. Trimming cost V 8 bases and J 10 bases; bases outside gene matches: 16. Germline V CDR1 and CDR2: MRHNA, SNTAGT. This CDR3 region has 15 residues.